This TCR beta chain was observed in a study of blood T cell repertoires in COVID-19. Across the whole study: Acute and convalescent COVID-19 specimens originated in the United States, Italy and Spain. In each case, the material was cDNA or gDNA derived from T cells, B-cell-depleted T cells, or PBMCs.

Study processing details: From reference gene primer amplification, estimates of nucleated cell counts were derived. Repertoires were generated with immunoSEQ multiplex PCR, while TCRdb's copy carries only in-frame clones and drops some. The V and J calls and clone size are taken from that table; D and trimming were inferred from the DNA. The sample contains about 100,000 clones, approximately 87% of which appear only once. CDR1 is SGHDT and CDR2 is YYEEEE in the germline V gene. The V end lost 0 bases, the J end lost 4 bases, and 16 bases lay between the germline ends. This CDR3 region has 16 residues.

Sequencing was performed on peripheral blood. The source of this sequence is a human donor in a cohort sampled during active COVID-19. V and J are TRBV5-6 and TRBJ1-2; TRBD1 might be the D (5 bases). The CDR3 loop is CASSLVDSRIAYGYTF. For the CDR3, the DNA is TGTGCCAGCAGCTTGGTAGACAGTCGGATTGCCTATGGCTACACCTTC.